Following are 12 T cell receptor beta chains from one sample sequenced in a study of cytomegalovirus exposure and HLA in healthy donors. PCR used 60 Vbeta primers and 13 Jbeta primers. The assay was immunoSEQ multiplex PCR, and TCRdb's table has in-frame clones only and misses some. The table records around 140,000 clones, roughly 85% of them present only once. Sequenced: PBMCs. The source of these receptors is a man aged 35 to 55 in good health and CMV-seronegative.

The gene calls are TRBV4-1 and TRBJ2-7, with a weak D call TRBD2 (7 bases). The CDR3 is made up of 16 amino acids. Per the germline V gene, CDR1 is MGHRA and CDR2 is YSYEKL. With 4 bases removed from V and 5 bases from J, the gap between germline ends came to 21 bases. The chain's CDR3 is CASSRSTGREFDEQYF. The CDR3 DNA sequence: TGCGCCAGCAGCCGGAGTACAGGGAGGGAATTCGACGAGCAGTACTTC.

The J gene is TRBJ2-5, the V gene TRBV4-1; TRBD2 matches 11 bases. Trimming took 0 bases from V and 1 from J; bases not matched to a gene: 10. This CDR3 comprises 19 residues. Germline V gene sequence: CDR1 MGHRA, CDR2 YSYEKL. CDR3 sequence (DNA): TGCGCCAGCAGCCAAGAAACTAGCGGGGGCCGTCTCCTCCAAGAGACCCAGTACTTC. Translated, it gives CASSQETSGGRLLQETQYF.

This chain links TRBV27 with TRBJ2-7, with TRBD1 matching 7 bases. Trimming removed 5 bases from V and 1 base from J; junction bases left unmatched: 2. Germline lookup yields CDR1 MNHEY and CDR2 SMNVEV (reference sequence). The CDR3 contains 13 residues. The CDR3 nucleotides are TGTGCCAGCAGTCCGACAGGGTCCTACGAGCAGTACTTC. Translation gives CASSPTGSYEQYF.

The chain carries TRBV5-1 and TRBJ2-1, with TRBD2 matching 10 bases. The trim removed 0 bases at V and 4 bases at J, leaving 1 base unmatched. From germline, CDR1 is SGHRS and CDR2 YFSETQ. The CDR3 contains 15 residues. The CDR3 DNA reads as TGCGCCAGCAGCTTGGGTAGCGGGGGGTACAATGAGCAGTTCTTC. This codes for CASSLGSGGYNEQFF.

CDR3 in DNA: TGTGCCAGTAGTCTCGACGGACAGGGAGGCTCCTACGAGCAGTACTTC. This gives the protein CASSLDGQGGSYEQYF. The chain is built from TRBV19 and TRBJ2-7; 8 bases fit TRBD1. V lost 5 bases, J lost 0 bases, and 9 bases stayed unmatched. The germline gives CDR1 LNHDA, CDR2 SQIVND (reference sequence). CDR3 length: 16 amino acids.

The chain uses TRBV10-3 and TRBJ1-1, with TRBD1 as a possible D gene (5 bases). Germline CDR1 and CDR2: ENHRY and SYGVKD. The CDR3 covers 15 residues. The V end was cut by 0 bases, the J end by 0 bases, with 8 bases between. This CDR3 is CAISESPRVNTEAFF. DNA of the CDR3: TGTGCCATCAGTGAGTCTCCCAGGGTGAACACTGAAGCTTTCTTT.

J is TRBJ1-6 and V is TRBV7-2; 12 bases are a match to TRBD1. The CDR3 has 16 amino acids. J was trimmed by 10 bases and V by 3 bases; bases with no gene match: 7. Per germline, CDR1 SGHTA and CDR2 FQGNSA. CDR3 bases: TGTGCCAGCAGCTTCCTGGGACAGGGGGCTTCCTCACCCCTCCACTTT. As protein: CASSFLGQGASSPLHF. The full variable domain, completed using reference TRBV7-2 and TRBJ1-6, is GAGVSQSPSNKVTEKGKDVELRCDPISGHTALYWYRQSLGQGLEFLIYFQGNSAPDKSGLPSDRFSAERTGGSVSTLTIQRTQQEDSAVYLCASSFLGQGASSPLHFGNGTRLTVT.

The V gene is TRBV7-9, the J gene TRBJ1-1, with D possibly TRBD1 on 5 matching bases. The CDR3 runs to 15 residues. From germline, CDR1 is SEHNR and CDR2 FQNEAQ (reference sequence). Deletions cut 1 base from V and 4 bases from J, with 13 bases between. CDR3 region: CASSLEGWGGTEAFF. The CDR3 coding sequence is TGTGCCAGCAGCTTAGAGGGTTGGGGCGGCACTGAAGCTTTCTTT. Using reference TRBV7-9 and TRBJ1-1 for the parts outside the CDR3, the full variable domain is DTGVSQNPRHKITKRGQNVTFRCDPISEHNRLYWYRQTLGQGPEFLTYFQNEAQLEKSRLLSDRFSAERPKGSFSTLEIQRTEQGDSAMYLCASSLEGWGGTEAFFGQGTRLTVV.

The chain combines TRBV5-4 with TRBJ2-7, with a possible D match to TRBD1 (6 bases). Trimming removed 2 bases from V and 3 bases from J, with 15 bases in between. This CDR3 has 15 amino acids. CDR1 and CDR2 from the germline V gene are SGHNT and YYREEE (reference sequence). CDR3 loop: CASSLTGLGNYEQYF. For the CDR3, the DNA is TGTGCCAGCAGCTTAACAGGGTTGGGGAACTACGAGCAGTACTTC. The entire variable domain, with the rest obtained from reference TRBV5-4 and TRBJ2-7, is as follows: ETGVTQSPTHLIKTRGQQVTLRCSSQSGHNTVSWYQQALGQGPQFIFQYYREEENGRGNFPPRFSGLQFPNYSSELNVNALELDDSALYLCASSLTGLGNYEQYFGPGTRLTVT.

The genes are TRBV11-1 and TRBJ2-7; TRBD2 matches 7 bases. The germline CDR1 and CDR2 sequences are SGHAT and FQDESV (reference sequence). The CDR3 is 16 amino acids. Trimming removed 5 bases from V and 0 bases from J; junction bases left unmatched: 10. The CDR3: CASSPRRPGGSYEQYF. In DNA form, the CDR3 reads TGTGCCAGCAGCCCCCGCCGTCCGGGGGGCTCCTACGAGCAGTACTTC.

The V gene is TRBV7-8, the J gene TRBJ1-6; D is undetermined. Germline-derived CDR1 and CDR2 are SGHVS and FQNEAQ. This CDR3 has 14 amino acids. Trimming cost V 5 bases and J 8 bases, with 13 bases left between them. The CDR3 loop is CASSPTGSDSPLHF. The CDR3 DNA sequence: TGTGCCAGCAGCCCGACGGGATCGGATTCACCCCTCCACTTT. Full variable domain (outside the CDR3, taken from reference TRBV7-8 and TRBJ1-6): GAGVSQSPRYKVAKRGQDVALRCDPISGHVSLFWYQQALGQGPEFLTYFQNEAQLDKSGLPSDRFFAERPEGSVSTLKIQRTQQEDSAVYLCASSPTGSDSPLHFGNGTRLTVT.

This rearrangement joins TRBV19 to TRBJ2-5; no firm D call. The germline CDR1 and CDR2 sequences are LNHDA and SQIVND (reference sequence). Deletions cut 7 bases from V and 5 bases from J, with 20 bases between. CDR3 length equals 15 residues. This CDR3 is CASKPRYLVQETQYF. In DNA, the CDR3 is TGTGCCAGTAAGCCGAGGTATCTAGTTCAGGAGACCCAGTACTTC.